This T cell receptor (beta chain) was documented in a study of T cell responses to AZD1222 COVID-19 vaccine (dated by TCRdb to about 2021). In terms of the full investigation: TCR sequencing was performed for roughly 250 trial participants, of whom about 200 were given two doses of AZD1222 and some 25 were given two doses of MenACWY control vaccine. Trial participants were enrolled by age into 18-55, 56-69 and 70-plus year subgroups, with about 150, 27 and 61 TCR-sequenced participants respectively.

A note on this clone: Its antigen target is currently unknown. Base qualities are not recorded, but no much larger clone differs from it by a single base.

The sample's time point, from its label and the paper: about 28 days (+/-7) after the second vaccine dose. AZD1222 recipients whose second dose came at about 4 weeks and those whose second dose came at about 12 weeks were combined into one group, since spike-specific TCR depth and breadth did not differ between the two schedules. Vaccinee samples were obtained from the UK trials COV001 and COV002, which included a single-blind randomized controlled phase 2/3 trial of AZD1222 (ChAdOx1 nCoV-19) in healthy adults. For TCRbeta chain sequencing, PBMC samples from trial participants were taken at day 0 and at day 28 after the second dose. The paper as a whole reports these results and caveats: A significant rise in spike-specific TCR breadth and depth was observed after two AZD1222 doses relative to day 0 and relative to MenACWY recipients. The whole spike protein was spanned by vaccine-associated CD4 TCRs, and dominant responses were seen in regions 160-218 and 743-854. Only five to seven AZD1222 recipients were SARS-CoV-2 seropositive at baseline, limiting conclusions about previously exposed vaccinees. Participants were mostly white British, with more females than males. The authors suggested clonal diversity may have been underestimated. Because no samples from the day 14 peak response were available, repertoires could be characterized only after the peak T cell response. In the small 56-69-year group, the increase in depth fell short of significance, most likely because of low power. Epitopes outside the regions mutated in the B.1.351 and B.1.1.7 variants were reportedly recognized by nearly half of the unique spike-specific TCRs.

The CDR3 regions of human TCRbeta chains were analyzed by immunosequencing. On the study's bioinformatics: Repertoire TCRs were matched against a reference library of SARS-CoV-2-specific TCRs generated with the MIRA antigen-specificity platform. Breadth was defined as the fraction of unique TCRs that were SARS-CoV-2-associated, and depth was defined as the fraction of total T cells that were SARS-CoV-2-associated. Using the MIRA data, every spike-specific TCR was mapped to the spike region that the TCR reacted to and assigned to either a CD4 or a CD8 class. Log10-transformed breadth and depth values were compared by one-way ANOVA with Sidak's multiple comparisons tests. This is the immuneACCESS table as TCRdb keeps it, with only in-frame sequences that have V and J called. A part of the clones is gone; compared with another copy, unresolved V genes explain less than half, and the rest is unexplained. That table furnishes V, J and clone size, whereas the DNA furnished D and trimming. A total of 150,000 or so clones appear in this sample, about 89% of them only once. The ten largest clones capture 3.8% of the sample.

The germline V gene provides CDR1 SGHVS and CDR2 FQNEAQ. The CDR3 spans 13 residues, from the cysteine through the phenylalanine. The kept DNA is CDR3 alone, 39 bases in frame from the first base. V is clipped by 6 bases and J by 4 bases, and the sequence between their germline boundaries is 13 bases long. This receptor was obtained from an adult who received the AZD1222 COVID-19 vaccine. The sequences come from peripheral blood, collected 28 days after the second AZD1222 dose. This receptor chain uses TRBV7-8 and TRBJ2-7; the D gene is possibly TRBD1 or TRBD2, with 5 bases matching each. The DNA is TGTGCCAGCAGGCCGCCGGGGCAGTACGAGCAGTACTTC. Its coded protein is CASRPPGQYEQYF.